The 31 T cell receptor beta chains below come from one sample, sequenced in a study of blood T cells in healthy people across ages. With a J-beta primer mix and a sample-barcoded 5' primer, a second PCR ran about 6 to 11 cycles. TCRdb passed the 5' RACE reads through MiXCR, listing each CDR3 protein once. The sample has about 1.4 million distinct CDR3 sequences, around 55% seen once. The sample taken for sequencing was blood. These receptors were collected from a man younger than 35 in good health.

This clonotype was seen only a few times. This chain uses TRBV7-9 with TRBJ1-1; D remains unclear. This CDR3 is 14 amino acids long. V dropped 3 bases and J dropped 3 bases, with 11 bases sitting between them. Germline V gene sequence: CDR1 SEHNR, CDR2 FQNEAQ (reference sequence). The CDR3 DNA sequence: TGTGCCAGCAGCTTCTCCTTCGGGGACACTGAAGCTTTCTTT. Amino acids: CASSFSFGDTEAFF.

V is TRBV6-2 or TRBV6-3 and J is TRBJ1-5; D is unclear. Germline assignment: CDR1 MNHEY and CDR2 SVGEGT. This CDR3 region has 13 residues. Trimming cost V 6 bases and J 9 bases, with 15 bases left between them. CDR3 coding DNA: TGTGCCAGCAGCCAAGGTGGGATGTCGCCCCAGCATTTT. This gives the protein CASSQGGMSPQHF.

This clonotype turned up a few times. The V and J genes are TRBV20-1 and TRBJ2-4; D is uncertain. The J call may be in error: the DNA end matches TRBJ2-7 better. The CDR3 totals 14 residues. Germline CDR1 DFQATT, CDR2 SNEGSKA (reference sequence). CDR3 sequence reads: CSASGPPLLYEQYF. The DNA for the CDR3 is TGCAGTGCTAGTGGTCCCCCACTCCTCTACGAGCAGTACTTC.

This clonotype was seen only a few times. V and J are TRBV6-2 or TRBV6-3 and TRBJ2-1; possibly TRBD2 for D (6 bases). The ends were cut back, 8 bases at V and 5 bases at J, with 19 bases in the middle. This CDR3 region has 15 residues. CDR1 MNHEY and CDR2 SVGEGT come from the germline V gene. The CDR3 sequence is CASLSLGGSNNEQFF. The CDR3 bases are TGTGCCAGCCTGTCCCTCGGAGGGTCCAACAATGAGCAGTTCTTC.

This clonotype occurred a few times. V usage is TRBV6-2 or TRBV6-3 and J usage is TRBJ2-5; weak D call: TRBD1 (5 bases). Trimming took 2 bases from V and 2 from J, leaving 9 bases between them. The CDR3 has 14 residues. CDR1 MNHEY and CDR2 SVGEGT come from the germline V gene. CDR3 nucleotide sequence: TGTGCCAGCAGTTACCCGACAGCGCAAGAGACCCAGTACTTC. As protein: CASSYPTAQETQYF.

This rearrangement joins TRBV11-2 to TRBJ2-5, with 10 positions matching TRBD2. CDR1 and CDR2 (germline): SGHAT, FQNNGV. This CDR3 region has 15 residues. J gave up 11 bases and V 3 bases, and 12 bases lay outside the gene matches. CDR3 residues: CASSFSGRVGDEQYF. CDR3 sequence (DNA): TGTGCCAGCAGCTTCAGCGGGAGGGTTGGGGATGAGCAGTACTTC.

The chain couples TRBV7-9 to TRBJ1-1; 8 bases align to TRBD1. The trim removed 4 bases at V and 4 bases at J, leaving 8 bases unmatched. Germline V gene lookup returns CDR1 SEHNR and CDR2 FQNEAQ (reference sequence). The length of the CDR3 is 15 residues. CDR3 protein: CASSSTRQGFTEAFF. CDR3 DNA: TGTGCCAGCAGCTCTACGAGACAGGGGTTCACTGAAGCTTTCTTT.

This clonotype has more than one count but fewer than ten. V usage is TRBV4-3 and J usage is TRBJ1-2, with a tentative D call TRBD1 (5 bases). CDR1 LGHNA and CDR2 YSLEER come from the germline V gene. The CDR3 consists of 14 residues. With 5 bases removed from V and 8 bases from J, the gap between germline ends came to 18 bases. The CDR3 reads CASSVRGSQIGYTF. The CDR3 nucleotides read TGCGCCAGCAGCGTAAGGGGCAGTCAAATCGGCTACACCTTC.

The chain links TRBV7-2 to TRBJ2-7, with unresolved D. Germline lookup yields CDR1 SGHTA and CDR2 FQGNSA. The CDR3 length is 14 residues. Trimming shortened V by 1 base and J by 2 bases, and 9 bases separated the two germline ends. CDR3: CASSLGRFPYEQYF. In nucleotides, the CDR3 is TGTGCCAGCAGCTTAGGGCGGTTCCCCTACGAGCAGTACTTC.

In its sample, this clonotype was seen many times. The genes are TRBV7-9 and TRBJ2-7; D not certain. The CDR3 runs 14 residues. Looked up from germline, CDR1 is SEHNR and CDR2 is FQNEAQ (reference sequence). The V gene lost 1 base and the J gene lost 9 bases, with 16 bases spanning the gap. The CDR3, as DNA: TGTGCCAGCAGCTTAGAAGGTTCCGTGGCCGTGCAGTACTTC. It is translated as CASSLEGSVAVQYF.

The CDR3 sequence is CATADQGQGPYEQYF. Here the CDR3 DNA reads TGTGCCACCGCGGACCAGGGACAGGGACCCTACGAGCAGTACTTC. This chain connects TRBV9 to TRBJ2-7; 9 nucleotides match TRBD1. V shed 9 bases and J 2 bases; nucleotides not matched to a gene: 12. Germline V lookup: CDR1 SGDLS, CDR2 YYNGEE. The CDR3 length is 15 residues.

The chain employs TRBV6-6 and TRBJ2-4, with no clear D. V was cut by 7 bases and J by 1 base, with 8 bases left in between. Germline-derived CDR1 and CDR2 are MNHNY and SVGAGI (reference sequence). There are 13 residues in the CDR3. CDR3 protein: CASTRVAKNIQYF. The DNA of the CDR3 is TGTGCCAGCACAAGAGTGGCCAAAAACATTCAGTACTTC.

The CDR3 loop is CATSQEVSYNEQFF. CDR3 DNA sequence: TGTGCCACCAGTCAGGAGGTCTCCTACAATGAGCAGTTCTTC. The chain recombines TRBV15 with TRBJ2-1, with a possible D match to TRBD2 (5 bases). Germline values: CDR1 LNHNV, CDR2 YYDKDF (reference sequence). Trimming cost V 6 bases and J 0 bases, with 9 bases left between them. The length of the CDR3 is 14 residues.

This chain connects TRBV7-2 to TRBJ1-1; D may be TRBD1 (5 bases). Germline V CDR1 and CDR2: SGHTA, FQGNSA. The CDR3 has 14 residues. V lost 5 bases and J lost 5, with 15 bases in between. The CDR3 spells CASSPVGAGTEAFF. As DNA, the CDR3 is TGTGCCAGCAGCCCCGTCGGGGCGGGGACTGAAGCTTTCTTT.

This clonotype was counted a single time. J is TRBJ1-1 and V is TRBV20-1; D might be TRBD1 (6 bases). CDR1 is DFQATT and CDR2 is SNEGSKA in the germline V gene (reference sequence). This CDR3 contains 12 residues. V dropped 1 base and J dropped 11 bases, with 14 bases sitting between them. The CDR3 coding sequence is TGCAGTGCTAGAGCTGGGGGCTTCACGGCTTTCTTT. This encodes CSARAGGFTAFF.

The genes are TRBV4-2 and TRBJ2-3; no definite D call. Trimming cost V 4 bases and J 4 bases, with 9 bases left between them. There are 13 residues in the CDR3. CDR1 and CDR2 from the germline V gene are LGHNA and YNFKEQ. CDR3 nucleotides: TGTGCCAGCAGCCTACTAAAGGCAGATACGCAGTATTTT. Translating gives CASSLLKADTQYF.

Only one count was recorded for this clonotype. J is TRBJ2-4 and V is TRBV7-2, with D tentatively TRBD2 (5 bases). Trimming stripped 3 bases from V and 6 bases from J, with 15 bases between. The CDR3 sequence is 15 residues long. In germline, CDR1 is SGHTA, CDR2 FQGNSA. The CDR3 loop is CASSLQLGSSNIQYF. CDR3 in DNA: TGTGCCAGCAGCTTGCAACTAGGAAGCTCAAACATTCAGTACTTC.

This clonotype was counted only a few times. J is TRBJ1-2 and V is TRBV7-9; D not certain. Per the germline V gene, CDR1 is SEHNR and CDR2 is FQNEAQ (reference sequence). This CDR3 region has 14 residues. V lost 0 bases and J 3 bases, leaving 8 bases between the germline ends. In nucleotides, the CDR3 is TGTGCCAGCAGCTTAGCCGCAAGCTACTATGGCTACACCTTC. This translates into CASSLAASYYGYTF.

V is TRBV7-9 and J is TRBJ2-7; TRBD1 matches at 7 bases. The CDR3 spans 14 residues. The germline CDR1 and CDR2 sequences are SEHNR and FQNEAQ (reference sequence). V trimming: 6 bases; J trimming: 3 bases; junction bases outside the gene matches: 8. For the CDR3, the DNA is TGTGCCAGCAGAGCAGGGGGTTTGGGCTACGAGCAGTACTTC. Its translation is CASRAGGLGYEQYF. The variable domain in full, completed from reference TRBV7-9 and TRBJ2-7, reads DTGVSQNPRHKITKRGQNVTFRCDPISEHNRLYWYRQTLGQGPEFLTYFQNEAQLEKSRLLSDRFSAERPKGSFSTLEIQRTEQGDSAMYLCASRAGGLGYEQYFGPGTRLTVT.

This clonotype was seen once. The genes are TRBV10-3 and TRBJ2-2; 8 bases are shared with TRBD1. The V and J ends lost 2 bases and 4 bases, in that order; junction bases with no gene match: 3. Germline CDR1 reads ENHRY; CDR2 reads SYGVKD. This CDR3 spans 15 amino acids. Written as DNA, the CDR3 is TGTGCCATCAGTGAGCCCGGGACAGGCACCGGGGAGCTGTTTTTT. Amino acid sequence: CAISEPGTGTGELFF.

The rearrangement joins TRBV6-5 to TRBJ2-3; TRBD1 or TRBD2 may be the D gene (5 bases each). Germline lookup yields CDR1 MNHEY and CDR2 SVGAGI. V lost 7 bases and J lost 9, with 17 bases in between. The CDR3 extends over 13 amino acids. The DNA of the CDR3 is TGTGCCAGCACTCTCCTCTTCGGGACGACGCAGTATTTT. Translated, it gives CASTLLFGTTQYF.

V is TRBV25-1 and J is TRBJ2-3; D is perhaps TRBD2 (5 bases). V shed 1 base and J shed 1 base, with 9 bases lying between them. The CDR3 is 15 amino acids. Germline V gene lookup returns CDR1 MGHDK and CDR2 SYGVNS. Here the CDR3 reads CASSESFSGTDTQYF. CDR3 bases: TGTGCCAGCAGTGAATCCTTTAGCGGCACAGATACGCAGTATTTT.

The J gene is TRBJ2-2, the V gene TRBV5-1, with a weak D call TRBD2 (5 bases). Trimming removed 1 base at V and 5 bases at J, with 12 bases between. Germline CDR1 SGHRS, CDR2 YFSETQ. The CDR3 consists of 15 residues. The DNA for the CDR3 is TGCGCCAGCAGCTTGTCTCCATCGGGGACCGGGGAGCTGTTTTTT. This translates into CASSLSPSGTGELFF.

The table lists this clonotype with a few counts. This chain uses TRBV27 with TRBJ2-1, with no clear D. The V end was cut by 0 bases, the J end by 2 bases, with 5 bases between. Germline assignment: CDR1 MNHEY and CDR2 SMNVEV (reference sequence). The CDR3 is 14 residues long. The CDR3 sequence is CASSLSSPYNEQFF. The CDR3, as DNA: TGTGCCAGCAGTTTATCGTCCCCCTACAATGAGCAGTTCTTC.

V is TRBV6-1 and J is TRBJ2-3; 9 nucleotides match TRBD2. The trim removed 5 bases at V and 5 bases at J, leaving 14 bases unmatched. CDR1 is MNHNS, CDR2 SASEGT, per germline. The length of the CDR3 is 17 residues. The CDR3 reads CASSRGLAGASRDTQYF. The CDR3 DNA reads TGTGCCAGCAGTCGGGGGTTAGCGGGAGCTTCGAGAGATACGCAGTATTTT.

The chain has TRBV29-1 and TRBJ2-1; the D is unclear. Between the trimmed V and J ends, which lost 1 base and 0 bases, there was a span of 10 bases. In germline, CDR1 is SQVTM, CDR2 ANQGSEA. The CDR3 spans 15 residues. CDR3: CSVEAEQHSYNEQFF. DNA for the CDR3: TGCAGCGTTGAAGCCGAACAGCACTCCTACAATGAGCAGTTCTTC.

This clonotype appeared a few times. V and J are TRBV20-1 and TRBJ2-7; D may be TRBD1 (5 bases). V was trimmed by 6 bases and J by 1 base, leaving 19 bases between them. CDR1 is DFQATT, CDR2 SNEGSKA, per germline (reference sequence). CDR3 length: 15 amino acids. CDR3 in DNA: TGCAGTGCAAGCGTTGGGGCAATATCTTCCTACGAGCAGTACTTC. It is translated as CSASVGAISSYEQYF.

The rearrangement links TRBV18 to TRBJ2-7; 7 bases fit TRBD1. The V and J ends lost 8 bases and 3 bases, in that order; junction bases with no gene match: 7. CDR1 and CDR2 (germline): KGHSH, LQKENI. This CDR3 is built from 13 residues. CDR3: CASSPNRGYEQYF. The CDR3 DNA reads as TGTGCCAGCAGCCCGAACAGGGGCTACGAGCAGTACTTC.

This clonotype showed up just a few times. The DNA of the CDR3 is TGCAGTGCTGGGGGGCGGAGCTCCTACAATGAGCAGTTCTTC. Residues: CSAGGRSSYNEQFF. This chain joins TRBV20-1 and TRBJ2-1; D may be TRBD1 or TRBD2 (6 bases each). CDR1 DFQATT and CDR2 SNEGSKA come from the germline V gene (reference sequence). Trimming took 5 bases from V and 0 from J, leaving 11 bases between them. CDR3 size: 14 residues.

This clonotype has a handful of counts. The chain has TRBV7-2 and TRBJ1-5; TRBD1 matches 7 bases. Germline trimming cut 5 bases from V and 3 bases from J; bases unmatched to any gene: 10. CDR3 size: 16 residues. The germline gives CDR1 SGHTA, CDR2 FQGNSA. The CDR3: CASSAKTGPTNQPQHF. The CDR3 DNA is TGTGCCAGCAGCGCCAAGACAGGGCCCACCAATCAGCCCCAGCATTTT.

There are a few counts of this clonotype. The chain has TRBV12-3 or TRBV12-4 and TRBJ1-1, with 8 bases lining up with TRBD1. Germline trimming cut 3 bases from V and 1 base from J; bases unmatched to any gene: 1. This CDR3 has 14 amino acids. The CDR3 bases are TGTGCCAGCAGTTTTACAGGGGGGAACACTGAAGCTTTCTTT. Translation: CASSFTGGNTEAFF.